This T cell receptor (beta chain) appears in the sequencing data of a study of cytomegalovirus exposure and HLA in healthy donors. This PCR relied on a set of 60 Vbeta primers and 13 Jbeta primers. Using immunoSEQ multiplex PCR, the repertoire was profiled, and TCRdb retains in-frame clones only, with some absent. The sample includes around 85,000 clones, under 80% seen only once; the top ten take approximately 20%. The CDR3 covers 13 residues. In germline, CDR1 is SNHLY, CDR2 FYNNEI. Trimming pared 5 bases from V and 3 bases from J, leaving 8 bases between. The V and J genes are TRBV2 and TRBJ1-5; possible D gene TRBD1, 6 bases. The receptor comes from a young man in good health and CMV-seropositive. The sequenced material came from PBMCs. The chain's CDR3 is CASSTGSNQPQHF. The DNA for the CDR3 is TGTGCCAGCAGTACAGGGTCCAATCAGCCCCAGCATTTT.